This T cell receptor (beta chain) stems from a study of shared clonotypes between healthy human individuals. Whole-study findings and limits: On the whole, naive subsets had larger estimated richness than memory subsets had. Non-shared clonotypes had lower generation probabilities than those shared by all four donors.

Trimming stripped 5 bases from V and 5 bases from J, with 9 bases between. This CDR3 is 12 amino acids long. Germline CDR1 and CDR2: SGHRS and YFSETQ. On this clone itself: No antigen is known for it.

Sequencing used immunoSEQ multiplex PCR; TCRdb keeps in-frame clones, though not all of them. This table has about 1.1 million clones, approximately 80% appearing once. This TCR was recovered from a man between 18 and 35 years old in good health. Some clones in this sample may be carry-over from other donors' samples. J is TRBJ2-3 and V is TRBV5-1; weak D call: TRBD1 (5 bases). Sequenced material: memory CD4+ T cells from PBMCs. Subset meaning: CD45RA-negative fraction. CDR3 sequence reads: CASRDNQDTQYF. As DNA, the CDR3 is TGCGCCAGCAGGGACAACCAAGATACGCAGTATTTT.